This T cell receptor (beta chain) was recovered during a study of T cells in Graves' hyperthyroidism and ophthalmopathy. The study's findings and limits: Appearing also in blood were most of the thyroid clonotypes expanded above 0.001.

Note on this clonotype: Its target is unknown. At one boundary the junction diverges from the germline segment, which might be a read error.

CDR1 and CDR2 from the germline V gene are DFQATT and SNEGSKA (reference sequence). This CDR3 is built from 16 residues. Diagnosis relied on clinical symptoms, serum thyroxine and TRAb, thyroid ultrasound and orbital computed tomography. Researchers amplified the TCR beta CDR3 regions from RNA transcripts. Initially, a first-round RT-PCR of the TCR CDR3 employed the HTBI primer set. TCRdb reprocessed the multiplex PCR reads via MiXCR and lists one record per CDR3 protein. The sample yields more than 40,000 distinct CDR3 sequences, roughly 50% seen once. V is TRBV20-1 and J is TRBJ1-5; 7 bases fit TRBD1. The sequence derives from a woman between 45 and 60 years old with Graves' hyperthyroidism. Sequenced sample: peripheral blood or thyroid tissue (not recorded which). The CDR3 nucleotides are TGCAGTGCTAGTGAAGGGGGCGCAGGGGTCGATCAACCCCAGCATTTT. It is translated as CSASEGGAGVDQPQHF.